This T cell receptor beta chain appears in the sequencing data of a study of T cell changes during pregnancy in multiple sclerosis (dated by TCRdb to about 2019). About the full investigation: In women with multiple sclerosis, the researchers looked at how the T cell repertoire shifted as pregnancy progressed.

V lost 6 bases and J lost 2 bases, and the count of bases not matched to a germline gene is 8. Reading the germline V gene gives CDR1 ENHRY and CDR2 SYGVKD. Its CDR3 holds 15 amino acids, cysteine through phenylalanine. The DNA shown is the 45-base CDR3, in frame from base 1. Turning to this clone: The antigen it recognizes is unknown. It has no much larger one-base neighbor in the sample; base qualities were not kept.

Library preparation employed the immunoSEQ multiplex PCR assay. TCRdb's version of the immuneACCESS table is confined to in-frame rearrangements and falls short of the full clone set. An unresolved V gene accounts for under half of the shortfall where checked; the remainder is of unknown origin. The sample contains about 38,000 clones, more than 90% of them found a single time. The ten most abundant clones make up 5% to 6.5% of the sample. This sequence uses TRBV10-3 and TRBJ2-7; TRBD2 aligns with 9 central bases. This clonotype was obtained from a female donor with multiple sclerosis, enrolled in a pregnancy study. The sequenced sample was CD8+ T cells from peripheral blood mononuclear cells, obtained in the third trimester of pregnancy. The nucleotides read TGTGCCATCAGGCGAGAGCGGGAGGATACCTACGAGCAGTACTTC. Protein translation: CAIRREREDTYEQYF.